The sequence of this T cell receptor beta chain was determined in a study of shared clonotypes between healthy human individuals. The CD4+ fraction was divided into a CD45RA+ naive subset and a CD45RA-negative memory subset. Deep-level assay runs were performed. Sorted-subset replicate PCR reactions contained 150 to 200 ng DNA, corresponding to about 30,000 T cell genomes. Using immunoSEQ multiplex PCR, the repertoire was profiled, and TCRdb retains in-frame clones only, with some absent. Here the sample spans millions of clones, more than 85% being singletons. Sequencing was carried out using naive CD4+ T cells from PBMCs. Specified subset: CD45RA+ positively selected. The source is a man aged 18-30 years in good health. Some clones in this sample may be carry-over from other donors' samples.

The CDR3 sequence: CASSSPGGANTGELFF. CDR3 sequence (DNA): TGTGCCAGCAGCTCCCCCGGGGGGGCGAACACCGGGGAGCTGTTTTTT. This chain connects TRBV7-3 to TRBJ2-2, with 8 bases fitting TRBD2. The junction had 4 bases not matched to a gene; V was cut back by 4 bases and J by 0 bases. Per germline, CDR1 SGHTA and CDR2 FQGTGA. This CDR3 spans 16 amino acids.